One sample yielded the 31 T cell receptor beta chains listed below, sequenced in a study of T cells in Graves' hyperthyroidism and ophthalmopathy. RNA transcripts gave rise to amplified TCR beta CDR3 regions. First-round RT-PCR of the TCR CDR3 relied on the HTBI primer set. Each CDR3 protein is one row after TCRdb ran MiXCR on the multiplex PCR reads. The sample yields about 340,000 distinct CDR3 sequences, approximately 22% seen once. The sequenced sample was blood. Every receptor here comes from a woman in her 50s with Graves' hyperthyroidism.

The rearrangement uses TRBV5-1 and TRBJ2-5, with 15 bases aligning to TRBD2. Losses at the gene ends were 0 bases for V and 4 bases for J; bases not matched to a gene: 4. Germline V gene data show CDR1 as SGHRS and CDR2 as YFSETQ. The CDR3 consists of 17 residues. The CDR3 protein is CASSLAGLAGGGETQYF. The CDR3, as DNA: TGCGCCAGCAGCTTGGCGGGACTAGCGGGAGGTGGAGAGACCCAGTACTTC.

The chain recombines TRBV2 with TRBJ1-2; 7 positions match TRBD1. Germline V gene data show CDR1 as SNHLY and CDR2 as FYNNEI. The CDR3 spans 13 residues. Trimming at V came to 5 bases and at J to 5 bases, leaving 5 bases not matched to a gene. CDR3 amino acids: CASSYGTEYGYTF. The CDR3 DNA sequence: TGTGCCAGCAGTTACGGGACAGAGTATGGCTACACCTTC.

This chain connects TRBV7-6 to TRBJ1-1, with D maybe TRBD1 (5 bases). Looked up from germline, CDR1 is SGHVS and CDR2 is FNYEAQ. The CDR3 has 15 residues. V was shortened by 1 base and J by 5 bases, with 14 bases between the two germline ends. The CDR3 DNA is TGTGCCAGCAGCTTAGTCAGGGTTGAAGGAACTGAAGCTTTCTTT. Its protein is CASSLVRVEGTEAFF.

This CDR3 reads CSAPTTRSETQYF. Here the CDR3 DNA reads TGCAGTGCTCCCACCACTAGGTCAGAGACCCAGTACTTC. V and J are TRBV20-1 and TRBJ2-5, with D possibly TRBD2 on 5 matching bases. V was cut by 5 bases and J by 4 bases, with 14 bases left in between. The CDR3 covers 13 residues. CDR1 is DFQATT, CDR2 SNEGSKA, per germline (reference sequence).

This clonotype was picked up a small number of times. The chain combines TRBV19 with TRBJ2-1, with 8 bases identical to TRBD1. The trim removed 1 base at V and 5 bases at J, leaving 4 bases unmatched. The CDR3 runs to 15 residues. Per the germline V gene, CDR1 is LNHDA and CDR2 is SQIVND (reference sequence). CDR3 sequence reads: CASSIGRGRDNEQFF. The DNA for the CDR3 is TGTGCCAGTAGTATAGGCAGGGGGCGCGACAATGAGCAGTTCTTC. Full variable domain (missing parts from reference TRBV19 and TRBJ2-1): DGGITQSPKYLFRKEGQNVTLSCEQNLNHDAMYWYRQDPGQGLRLIYYSQIVNDFQKGDIAEGYSVSREKKESFPLTVTSAQKNPTAFYLCASSIGRGRDNEQFFGPGTRLTVL.

This clonotype was counted at least ten times. The V and J genes are TRBV12-3 or TRBV12-4 and TRBJ2-7; TRBD2 matches at 8 bases. CDR3 length: 14 residues. The V gene end was trimmed by 6 bases and the J gene end by 4 bases; junction bases not matched to a gene: 8. Written as DNA, the CDR3 is TGTGCCAGCAGGAGAAGCGGGAGAGGGTACGAGCAGTACTTC. This translates into CASRRSGRGYEQYF.

This clonotype was detected only a few times. This chain uses TRBV6-1 with TRBJ1-1; perhaps TRBD1 as D (5 bases). V was pared by 7 bases and J by 7 bases, with 16 bases between. The CDR3 is 13 amino acids. In germline, CDR1 is MNHNS, CDR2 SASEGT. The CDR3 sequence: CASKKPGTHEAFF. The CDR3 DNA reads as TGTGCCAGCAAAAAACCCGGGACTCATGAAGCTTTCTTT.

This clonotype was recorded at least ten times. This chain connects TRBV12-3 or TRBV12-4 to TRBJ2-1; D call uncertain. CDR3 length: 11 amino acids. V was pared by 8 bases and J by 8 bases, with 10 bases between. The CDR3 loop is CASRRYDEQFF. The CDR3, as DNA: TGTGCCAGCCGAAGGTACGATGAGCAGTTCTTC.

This rearrangement joins TRBV6-1 to TRBJ2-2; 7 bases map to TRBD2. The CDR3 runs to 14 residues. V dropped 6 bases and J dropped 5; count of bases not matched to a gene: 6. In germline, CDR1 is MNHNS, CDR2 SASEGT. In DNA form, the CDR3 reads TGTGCCAGCAGGGAATCACTAGCGACCGGGGAGCTGTTTTTT. This gives the protein CASRESLATGELFF.

This clonotype appeared many times. The gene calls are TRBV28 and TRBJ2-7, with 8 bases that match TRBD1. V shed 3 bases and J 2 bases; nucleotides not matched to a gene: 3. This CDR3 is 14 amino acids long. The germline V gene has CDR1 MDHEN and CDR2 SYDVKM. DNA of the CDR3: TGTGCCAGCAGTTTGACAGGGGCGCCCTACGAGCAGTACTTC. Residues: CASSLTGAPYEQYF.

To note about this clonotype: This clone may be a read error of a much larger clone one base away. The chain employs TRBV14 and TRBJ2-2, with 13 bases lining up with TRBD2. Germline CDR1 is SGHDN and CDR2 is FVKESK. The CDR3 has 16 residues. Here the CDR3 DNA reads TGTGCCAGCAGCCGACTAGCGGGGGGAGGCACCGGGGAGGTGTTTTTT. It translates to CASSRLAGGGTGEVFF.

This clonotype came up a few times. This sequence joins TRBV5-6 and TRBJ2-7; 8 bases agree with TRBD2. The germline gives CDR1 SGHDT, CDR2 YYEEEE. J lost 5 bases, V lost 6 bases, and 19 bases had no gene match. CDR3 length: 17 residues. The CDR3 DNA is TGTGCCAGCATGCGGAGGGGGAGTGGAGGGACTAGGGACGAGCAGTACTTC. Its translation: CASMRRGSGGTRDEQYF.

The chain links TRBV6-1 to TRBJ2-7; 10 bases match TRBD2. There are 13 residues in the CDR3. The V segment lost 11 bases and the J segment 3 bases; nucleotides outside the gene matches: 7. The germline gives CDR1 MNHNS, CDR2 SASEGT. The CDR3 bases are TGTGCCGCCAGGACTAGCGGACACTACGAGCAGTACTTC. Amino acids: CAARTSGHYEQYF.

J is TRBJ2-1 and V is TRBV6-1; D remains ambiguous. The CDR3 is 13 amino acids. Trimming took off 5 bases at V and 8 bases at J, with 13 bases between the two ends. The germline V gene encodes CDR1 MNHNS and CDR2 SASEGT. The CDR3 sequence: CASSPVVGHEQFF. DNA for the CDR3: TGTGCCAGCAGTCCGGTAGTAGGGCATGAGCAGTTCTTC.

The rearrangement uses TRBV6-2 or TRBV6-3 and TRBJ2-7, with D perhaps matching TRBD1 (6 bases). CDR3 length equals 14 residues. V was shortened by 2 bases and J by 3 bases, with 11 bases between the two germline ends. CDR1 and CDR2 (germline): MNHEY, SVGEGT. In DNA, the CDR3 is TGTGCCAGCAGTTACGGGGGACACGTCTACGAGCAGTACTTC. Translating gives CASSYGGHVYEQYF.

This sequence joins TRBV25-1 and TRBJ2-3; TRBD2 matches at 10 bases. After removal of 3 bases from V and 5 bases from J, the junction contained 11 bases not matched to a gene. The CDR3 runs 17 residues. Germline-derived CDR1 and CDR2 are MGHDK and SYGVNS. DNA of the CDR3: TGTGCCAGCAGTGAGATCGGAGCGGGAGGGCCCCGAGATACGCAGTATTTT. Its translation: CASSEIGAGGPRDTQYF.

This clonotype showed up many times. This chain uses TRBV6-2 or TRBV6-3 with TRBJ2-7; perhaps TRBD1 as D (6 bases). The CDR3 spans 13 residues. V lost 2 bases and J lost 5, with 10 bases in between. Per germline, CDR1 MNHEY and CDR2 SVGEGT. The CDR3 sequence: CASSYDRFNEQYF. Here the CDR3 DNA reads TGTGCCAGCAGTTACGACAGGTTCAACGAGCAGTACTTC.

The rearrangement uses TRBV30 and TRBJ2-7, with TRBD2 matching over 14 bases. J was trimmed by 5 bases and V by 2 bases; bases with no gene match: 11. In germline, CDR1 is GTSNPN, CDR2 SVGIG (reference sequence). The CDR3 runs to 17 residues. CDR3 sequence: CAWSLTSGRAYSNEQYF. CDR3 in DNA: TGTGCCTGGAGTTTGACTAGCGGGAGGGCCTACTCAAACGAGCAGTACTTC. The variable domain in full, completed from reference TRBV30 and TRBJ2-7, reads SQTIHQWPATLVQPVGSPLSLECTVEGTSNPNLYWYRQAAGRGLQLLFYSVGIGQISSEVPQNLSASRPQDRQFILSSKKLLLSDSGFYLCAWSLTSGRAYSNEQYFGPGTRLTVT.

The genes are TRBV5-1 and TRBJ1-3; D not certain. V was shortened by 0 bases and J by 8 bases, with 9 bases between the two germline ends. Germline CDR1 reads SGHRS; CDR2 reads YFSETQ. There are 13 residues in the CDR3. CDR3 coding DNA: TGCGCCAGCAGCTTGGGTCCGAGAGACACCATATATTTT. Residues: CASSLGPRDTIYF.

V gene TRBV9 combines with J gene TRBJ2-1; 12 bases match TRBD2. The V segment lost 0 bases and the J segment 9 bases; nucleotides outside the gene matches: 7. Germline V lookup: CDR1 SGDLS, CDR2 YYNGEE. This CDR3 spans 16 amino acids. CDR3 in DNA: TGTGCCAGCAGCGTAGGGGGGCTAGCGGGGGGGGGTGAGCAGTTCTTC. This sequence encodes CASSVGGLAGGGEQFF.

Details on this clonotype: This may be a read error, as it is one base from a much larger clone. The rearrangement uses TRBV20-1 and TRBJ2-1; D is uncertain. The CDR3 has 14 amino acids. Germline-derived CDR1 and CDR2 are DFQATT and SNEGSKA (reference sequence). Here the CDR3 DNA reads TGCAGTGCTGGAGATAGGATAGCTTGGAATGAGCAGTTCTTC. It codes for CSAGDRIAWNEQFF.

This clonotype has a count of ten or more. As DNA, the CDR3 is TGTGCCAGCAGTCCCGGTACCGGGTATCAGCCCCAGCATTTT. It encodes CASSPGTGYQPQHF. The chain links TRBV28 to TRBJ1-5, with D hard to call. This CDR3 is built from 14 residues. The germline V gene encodes CDR1 MDHEN and CDR2 SYDVKM. V was cut by 5 bases and J by 5 bases, with 13 bases left in between.

This clonotype was seen many times. The chain recombines TRBV28 with TRBJ2-7; possibly TRBD1 or TRBD2 for D (6 bases each). The CDR3 is made up of 18 amino acids. Germline V lookup: CDR1 MDHEN, CDR2 SYDVKM. Trimming stripped 6 bases from V and 5 bases from J, with 29 bases between. CDR3 amino acids: CASRRWGLAKKGRNEQYF. The CDR3 region has the DNA TGTGCCAGCAGACGATGGGGGCTAGCGAAGAAGGGGCGAAACGAGCAGTACTTC.

This clonotype was seen many times. The V gene is TRBV19, the J gene TRBJ1-5; tentative D call: TRBD1 (5 bases). Germline CDR1 is LNHDA and CDR2 is SQIVND (reference sequence). The CDR3 contains 14 residues. V was trimmed by 6 bases and J by 4 bases, leaving 13 bases between them. The CDR3 spells CASSQQEANQPQHF. In DNA form, the CDR3 reads TGTGCCAGTAGCCAACAGGAAGCGAATCAGCCCCAGCATTTT.

This clonotype has at least ten counts. The rearrangement joins TRBV5-1 to TRBJ1-1; no clear D. The CDR3 is 18 amino acids. V was pared by 4 bases and J by 0 bases, with 22 bases between. CDR1 SGHRS and CDR2 YFSETQ come from the germline V gene. CDR3 coding DNA: TGCGCCAGCAGCCCCGGACTGAGACCAACCCTTGTGAACACTGAAGCTTTCTTT. Amino acids: CASSPGLRPTLVNTEAFF.

This clonotype was seen at least ten times. The CDR3 DNA is TGCAGTGCTAGAGACCGAGACGAAATCAATGAGCAGTTCTTC. It is translated as CSARDRDEINEQFF. This chain links TRBV20-1 with TRBJ2-1; D gene unclear. CDR1 and CDR2 (germline): DFQATT, SNEGSKA (reference sequence). V gave up 0 bases and J gave up 6 bases, with 12 bases separating them. This CDR3 is built from 14 residues.

This clonotype came up many times. V usage is TRBV27 and J usage is TRBJ2-1; D remains ambiguous. The CDR3 totals 14 residues. Trimming shortened V by 4 bases and J by 0 bases, and 7 bases separated the two germline ends. CDR1 MNHEY and CDR2 SMNVEV come from the germline V gene (reference sequence). DNA for the CDR3: TGTGCCAGCAGTTCCAAGAGCTCCTACAATGAGCAGTTCTTC. Translation: CASSSKSSYNEQFF.

This clonotype was seen at least ten times. This chain connects TRBV20-1 to TRBJ1-2; no definite D call. V lost 1 base and J 6 bases, leaving 12 bases between the germline ends. Germline CDR1 reads DFQATT; CDR2 reads SNEGSKA (reference sequence). The length of the CDR3 is 13 residues. Written as DNA, the CDR3 is TGCAGTGCTAGAGTAGGCAGGTTCGATGGCTACACCTTC. Protein product: CSARVGRFDGYTF.

This sequence joins TRBV10-2 and TRBJ2-7, with D possibly TRBD1 on 5 matching bases. The CDR3 has 14 residues. The ends were cut back, 2 bases at V and 3 bases at J, with 11 bases in the middle. Germline V gene lookup returns CDR1 WSHSY and CDR2 SAAADI. CDR3 sequence: CASSERGSGYEQYF. In nucleotides, the CDR3 is TGCGCCAGCAGTGAGAGGGGATCGGGCTACGAGCAGTACTTC.

V usage is TRBV5-4 and J usage is TRBJ1-2, with D possibly being TRBD1 (5 bases). Looked up from germline, CDR1 is SGHNT and CDR2 is YYREEE (reference sequence). V was trimmed by 4 bases and J by 4 bases, leaving 14 bases between them. This CDR3 spans 14 amino acids. For the CDR3, the DNA is TGTGCCAGCAGCAGCGCCAGGGTCCCCTATGGCTACACCTTC. Protein: CASSSARVPYGYTF.

The chain links TRBV9 to TRBJ1-1, with D perhaps TRBD1 (5 bases). Per the germline V gene, CDR1 is SGDLS and CDR2 is YYNGEE. There are 11 residues in the CDR3. The V gene lost 7 bases and the J gene lost 8 bases, with 12 bases spanning the gap. The chain's CDR3 is CASARGSEAFF. The CDR3 nucleotides are TGTGCCAGCGCGAGGGGATCCGAAGCTTTCTTT.